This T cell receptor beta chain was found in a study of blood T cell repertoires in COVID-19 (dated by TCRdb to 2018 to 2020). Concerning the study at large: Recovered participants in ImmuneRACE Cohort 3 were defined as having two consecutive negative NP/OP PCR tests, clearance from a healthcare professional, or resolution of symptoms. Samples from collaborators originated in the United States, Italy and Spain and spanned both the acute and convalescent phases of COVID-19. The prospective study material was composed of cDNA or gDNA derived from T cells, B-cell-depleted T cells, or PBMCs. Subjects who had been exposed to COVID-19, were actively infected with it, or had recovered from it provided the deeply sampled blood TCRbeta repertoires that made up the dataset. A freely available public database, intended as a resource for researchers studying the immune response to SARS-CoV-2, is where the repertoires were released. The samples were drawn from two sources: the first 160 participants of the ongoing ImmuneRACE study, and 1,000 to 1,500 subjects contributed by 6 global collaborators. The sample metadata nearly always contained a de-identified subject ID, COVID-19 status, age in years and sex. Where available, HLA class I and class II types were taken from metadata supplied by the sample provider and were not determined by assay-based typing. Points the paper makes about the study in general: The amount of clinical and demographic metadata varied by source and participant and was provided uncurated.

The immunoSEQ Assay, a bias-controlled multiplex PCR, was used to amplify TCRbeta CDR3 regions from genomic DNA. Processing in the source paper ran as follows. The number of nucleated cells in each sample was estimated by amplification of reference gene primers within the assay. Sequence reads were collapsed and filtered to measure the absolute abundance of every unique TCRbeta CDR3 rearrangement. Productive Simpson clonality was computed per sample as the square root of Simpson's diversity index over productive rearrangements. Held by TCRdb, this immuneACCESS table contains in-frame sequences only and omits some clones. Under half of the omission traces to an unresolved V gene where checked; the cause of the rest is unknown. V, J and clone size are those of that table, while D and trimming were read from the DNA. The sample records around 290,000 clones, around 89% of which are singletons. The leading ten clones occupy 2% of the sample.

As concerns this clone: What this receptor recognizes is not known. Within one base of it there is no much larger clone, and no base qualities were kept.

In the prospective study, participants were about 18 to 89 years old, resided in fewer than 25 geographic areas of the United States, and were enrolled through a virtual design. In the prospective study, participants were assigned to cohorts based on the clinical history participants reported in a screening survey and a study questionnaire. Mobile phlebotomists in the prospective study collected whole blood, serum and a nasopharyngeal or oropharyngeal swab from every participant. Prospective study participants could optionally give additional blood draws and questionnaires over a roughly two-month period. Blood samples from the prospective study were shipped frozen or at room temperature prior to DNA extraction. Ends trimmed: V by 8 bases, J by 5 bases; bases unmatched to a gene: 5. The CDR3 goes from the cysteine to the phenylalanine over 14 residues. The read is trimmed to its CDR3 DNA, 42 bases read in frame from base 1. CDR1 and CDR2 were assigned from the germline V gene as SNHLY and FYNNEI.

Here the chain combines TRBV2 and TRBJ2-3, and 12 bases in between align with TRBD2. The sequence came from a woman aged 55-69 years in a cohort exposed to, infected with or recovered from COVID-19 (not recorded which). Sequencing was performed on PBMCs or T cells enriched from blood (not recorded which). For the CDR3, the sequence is CASGLAGGQDTQYF. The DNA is TGTGCCAGCGGGCTAGCGGGAGGGCAAGATACGCAGTATTTT.